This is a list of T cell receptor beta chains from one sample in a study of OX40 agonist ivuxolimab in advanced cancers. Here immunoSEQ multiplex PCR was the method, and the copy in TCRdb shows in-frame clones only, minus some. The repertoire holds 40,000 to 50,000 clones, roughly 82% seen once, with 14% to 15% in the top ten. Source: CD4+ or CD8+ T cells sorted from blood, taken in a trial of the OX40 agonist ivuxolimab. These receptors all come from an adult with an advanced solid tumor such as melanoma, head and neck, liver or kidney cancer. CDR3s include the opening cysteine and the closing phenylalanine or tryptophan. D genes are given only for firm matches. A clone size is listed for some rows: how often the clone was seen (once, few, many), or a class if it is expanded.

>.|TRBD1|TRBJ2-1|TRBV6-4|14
TGTGCCAGCAGTGACTCAACAGGGGTGGGTGAGCAGTTCTTC
CASSDSTGVGEQFF
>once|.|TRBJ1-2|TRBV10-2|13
TGCGCCAGCAGTGGAGGAACAGTCTATGGCTACACCTTC
CASSGGTVYGYTF
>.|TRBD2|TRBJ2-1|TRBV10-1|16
TGCGCCAGCAGTGAGCCCGGACTAGCCTCCTACAATGAGCAGTTCTTC
CASSEPGLASYNEQFF
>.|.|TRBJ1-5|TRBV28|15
TGTGCCAGCAGTACCTGGGGGGTGGTTAGTCAGCCCCAGCATTTT
CASSTWGVVSQPQHF
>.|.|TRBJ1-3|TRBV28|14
TGTGCCAGCACCGAGGGGTTAGGCGGAAACACCATATATTTT
CASTEGLGGNTIYF
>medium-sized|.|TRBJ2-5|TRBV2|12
TGTGCCAGCAGGTCCGAACGGGAGACCCAGTACTTC
CASRSERETQYF
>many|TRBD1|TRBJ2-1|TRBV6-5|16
TGTGCCAGCAGTTACCTCGGGACAGGGGGTTTCAATGAGCAGTTCTTC
CASSYLGTGGFNEQFF
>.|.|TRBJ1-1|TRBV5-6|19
TGTGCCAGCAGCATCGAGTACCTCCCCCTTCGACAGCCTAACACTGAAGCTTTCTTT
CASSIEYLPLRQPNTEAFF
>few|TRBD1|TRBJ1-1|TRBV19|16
TGTGCCAGTAGTATATTTCCGGACAGGAGGAACACTGAAGCTTTCTTT
CASSIFPDRRNTEAFF
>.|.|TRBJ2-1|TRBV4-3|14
TGCGCCAGCAGCCAACTCGGGACGTACAATGAGCAGTTCTTC
CASSQLGTYNEQFF
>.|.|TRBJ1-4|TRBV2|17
TGTGCCAGCAGTGATATAGGACAGTCCGATTTCAGGGAAAAACTGTTTTTT
CASSDIGQSDFREKLFF
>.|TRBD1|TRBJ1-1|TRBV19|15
TGTGCCAGTAGTCCGTGGACAGGGCTCTACACTGAAGCTTTCTTT
CASSPWTGLYTEAFF
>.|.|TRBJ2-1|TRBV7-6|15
TGTGCCAGCACTCCGACGGGCGGGCGATACAATGAGCAGTTCTTC
CASTPTGGRYNEQFF
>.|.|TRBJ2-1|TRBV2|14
TGTGCCAGCAGTGGATACCGCGGGTTCAATGAGCAGTTCTTC
CASSGYRGFNEQFF
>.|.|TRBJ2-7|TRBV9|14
TGTGCCAGCAGCGTCGCCGGGAAAACCTACGAGCAGTACTTC
CASSVAGKTYEQYF
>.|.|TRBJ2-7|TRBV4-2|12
TGTGCCAGCAGCCAACGAGGAAACGAGCAGTACTTC
CASSQRGNEQYF
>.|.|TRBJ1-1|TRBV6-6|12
TGTGCCAGCAGTCACCAGGGAACTGAAGCTTTCTTT
CASSHQGTEAFF
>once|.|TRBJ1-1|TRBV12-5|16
TGTGCTAGTGGTTTGGTTATGCGGGATCGGGGCACTGAAGCTTTCTTT
CASGLVMRDRGTEAFF
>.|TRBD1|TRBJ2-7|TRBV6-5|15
TGTGCCAGCAGTTACTGGACAGGGGGTTCCTACGAGCAGTACTTC
CASSYWTGGSYEQYF
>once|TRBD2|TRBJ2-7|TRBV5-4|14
TGTGCCAGCAGCTCCGAATCGGGGGGTTACGAGCAGTACTTC
CASSSESGGYEQYF
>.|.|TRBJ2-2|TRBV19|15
TGTGCCAGTAGTATTAAGTACCAAAACACCGGGGAGCTGTTTTTT
CASSIKYQNTGELFF
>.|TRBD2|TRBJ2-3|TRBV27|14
TGTGCCAGCAGTGTGTGGCGGGAGGGAGATACGCAGTATTTT
CASSVWREGDTQYF
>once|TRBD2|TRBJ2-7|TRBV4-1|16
TGCGCCAGCAGCCAAGATCGAGCGGGAGGGCCCTACGAGCAGTACTTC
CASSQDRAGGPYEQYF
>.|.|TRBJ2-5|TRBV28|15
TGTGCCACCTCACGGGACACATGGTACCAAGAGACCCAGTACTTC
CATSRDTWYQETQYF
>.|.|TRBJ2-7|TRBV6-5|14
TGTGCCAGCAGTTATGGGATGGGGTCCTACGAGCAGTACTTC
CASSYGMGSYEQYF
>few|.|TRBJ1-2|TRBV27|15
TGTGCCAGCAGTCCGCGGACAGTCCCGACTTATGGCTACACCTTC
CASSPRTVPTYGYTF
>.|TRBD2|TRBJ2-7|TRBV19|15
TGTGCCAGTAGTGCCCTAGCGGGAGGGCCATACGAGCAGTACTTC
CASSALAGGPYEQYF
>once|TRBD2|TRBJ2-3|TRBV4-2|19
TGTGCCAGCAGCCAGGGTTTTCTAGCGGGAGGGCCGAACGCAGATACGCAGTATTTT
CASSQGFLAGGPNADTQYF
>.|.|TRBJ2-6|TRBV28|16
TGTGCCGTCAGGGGGATGGAGGGCTCTGGGGCCAACGTCCTGACTTTC
CAVRGMEGSGANVLTF
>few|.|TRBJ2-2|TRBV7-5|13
TGTGTCAGAAGCTTATCGGGTACCGGGGAGCTGTTTTTT
CVRSLSGTGELFF
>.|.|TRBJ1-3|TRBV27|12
TGTGCCAGCAGTGCGCTTGGAAACACCATATATTTT
CASSALGNTIYF
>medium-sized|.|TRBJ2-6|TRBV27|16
TGTGCCAGCAGTTTATCGGCAGGGTCTGGGGCCAACGTCCTGACTTTC
CASSLSAGSGANVLTF
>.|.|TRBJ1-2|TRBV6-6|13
TGTGCCAGCACCCCTCGGGGCAGCTATGGCTACACCTTC
CASTPRGSYGYTF
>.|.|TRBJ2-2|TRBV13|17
TGTGCCAGCAGCTTACCCTCGGCAGGGGAGAATACCGGGGAGCTGTTTTTT
CASSLPSAGENTGELFF
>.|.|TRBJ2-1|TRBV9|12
TGTGCCAGCAGCGTTGTCAACAATGAGCAGTTCTTC
CASSVVNNEQFF
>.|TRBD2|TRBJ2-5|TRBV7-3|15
TGTGCCAGCAGCCTCGGCGGGGGTGTCCTCGAGACCCAGTACTTC
CASSLGGGVLETQYF
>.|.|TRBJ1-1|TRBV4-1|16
TGCGCCAGCAGCCTACCGACAGGCCGCCTGAACACTGAAGCTTTCTTT
CASSLPTGRLNTEAFF
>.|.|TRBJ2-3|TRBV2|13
TGTGCCAGCAGTGAGGGGGGCACAGATACGCAGTATTTT
CASSEGGTDTQYF
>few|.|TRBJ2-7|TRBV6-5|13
TGTGCCAGCAGTTTCGACGGAAACTACGAGCAGTACTTC
CASSFDGNYEQYF
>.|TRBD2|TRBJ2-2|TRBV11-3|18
TGTGCCAGCAGCCAATACCAGGGGACTAGCGGCGATACCGGGGAGCTGTTTTTT
CASSQYQGTSGDTGELFF
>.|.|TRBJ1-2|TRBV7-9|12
TGTGCCAGCCAGGAACGCGACTATGGCTACACCTTC
CASQERDYGYTF
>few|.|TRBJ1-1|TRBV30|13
TGTGCCTGGAGCGACGTGGGAACCACTGAAGCTTTCTTT
CAWSDVGTTEAFF
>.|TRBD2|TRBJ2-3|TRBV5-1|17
TGCGCCAGCAGCTTGGAGGGACTAGCGGGGGCCTTAGATACGCAGTATTTT
CASSLEGLAGALDTQYF
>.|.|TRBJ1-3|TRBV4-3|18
TGCGCCAGCAGCCAAGATCTCCTACTGACAGCACCTGGAAACACCATATATTTT
CASSQDLLLTAPGNTIYF
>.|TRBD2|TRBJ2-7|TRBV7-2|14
TGTGCCAGCAGTCTCCAGCTGGCGGGAGTCGAGCAGTACTTC
CASSLQLAGVEQYF
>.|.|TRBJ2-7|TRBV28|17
TGTGCCAGCAGTTTTCAGGGGTCCTTCAAAATAGGAGACGAGCAGTACTTC
CASSFQGSFKIGDEQYF
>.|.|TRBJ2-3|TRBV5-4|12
TGTGCCAGCAACCCCGGCGGAGATACGCAGTATTTT
CASNPGGDTQYF
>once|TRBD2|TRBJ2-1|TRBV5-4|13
TGTGCCAGCAGCCGACTAGCGGGAAATGAGCAGTTCTTC
CASSRLAGNEQFF
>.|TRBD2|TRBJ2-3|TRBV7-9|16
TGTGCCAGCAGCCCGGGACTAGCGGGATCCCGAGATACGCAGTATTTT
CASSPGLAGSRDTQYF
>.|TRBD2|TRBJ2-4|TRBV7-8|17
TGTGCCAGCAGTACTAAGCGTGGGGGGGAGGCCAAAAACATTCAGTACTTC
CASSTKRGGEAKNIQYF
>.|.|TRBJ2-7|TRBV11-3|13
TGTGCCAGCAGCTCAGACAGCCCCTACGAGCAGTACTTC
CASSSDSPYEQYF
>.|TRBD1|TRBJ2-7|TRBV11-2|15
TGTGCCAGCAGCTTAGGGACAGGGGGTGGCTACGAGCAGTACTTC
CASSLGTGGGYEQYF
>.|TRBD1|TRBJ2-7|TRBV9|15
TGTGCCAGCAGCGTAGCGGGGACAGGCGACTCCGAGCAGTACTTC
CASSVAGTGDSEQYF
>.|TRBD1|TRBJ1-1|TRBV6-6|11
TGTGCCAGCAAAACACAGGGGAGATCTTTCTTT
CASKTQGRSFF
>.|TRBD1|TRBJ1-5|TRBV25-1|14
TGTGCCAGCAGTCCCACAGGGGTGAGGGAGCCCCAGCATTTT
CASSPTGVREPQHF
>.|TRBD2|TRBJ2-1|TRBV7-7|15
TGTGCCAGCAGCAAACGAAATAGCGGGCAGGATGAGCAGTTCTTC
CASSKRNSGQDEQFF
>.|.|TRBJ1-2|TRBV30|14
TGTGCCTGGACCGGAGGGTCCGGGGGCTATGGCTACACCTTC
CAWTGGSGGYGYTF
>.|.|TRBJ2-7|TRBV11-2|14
TGTGCCAGCAGCTTAGGATTTGGACCCTACGAGCAGTACTTC
CASSLGFGPYEQYF
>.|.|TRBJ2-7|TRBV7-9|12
TGTGCCAGCAGCTTACGCTTCGACGAGCAGTACTTC
CASSLRFDEQYF